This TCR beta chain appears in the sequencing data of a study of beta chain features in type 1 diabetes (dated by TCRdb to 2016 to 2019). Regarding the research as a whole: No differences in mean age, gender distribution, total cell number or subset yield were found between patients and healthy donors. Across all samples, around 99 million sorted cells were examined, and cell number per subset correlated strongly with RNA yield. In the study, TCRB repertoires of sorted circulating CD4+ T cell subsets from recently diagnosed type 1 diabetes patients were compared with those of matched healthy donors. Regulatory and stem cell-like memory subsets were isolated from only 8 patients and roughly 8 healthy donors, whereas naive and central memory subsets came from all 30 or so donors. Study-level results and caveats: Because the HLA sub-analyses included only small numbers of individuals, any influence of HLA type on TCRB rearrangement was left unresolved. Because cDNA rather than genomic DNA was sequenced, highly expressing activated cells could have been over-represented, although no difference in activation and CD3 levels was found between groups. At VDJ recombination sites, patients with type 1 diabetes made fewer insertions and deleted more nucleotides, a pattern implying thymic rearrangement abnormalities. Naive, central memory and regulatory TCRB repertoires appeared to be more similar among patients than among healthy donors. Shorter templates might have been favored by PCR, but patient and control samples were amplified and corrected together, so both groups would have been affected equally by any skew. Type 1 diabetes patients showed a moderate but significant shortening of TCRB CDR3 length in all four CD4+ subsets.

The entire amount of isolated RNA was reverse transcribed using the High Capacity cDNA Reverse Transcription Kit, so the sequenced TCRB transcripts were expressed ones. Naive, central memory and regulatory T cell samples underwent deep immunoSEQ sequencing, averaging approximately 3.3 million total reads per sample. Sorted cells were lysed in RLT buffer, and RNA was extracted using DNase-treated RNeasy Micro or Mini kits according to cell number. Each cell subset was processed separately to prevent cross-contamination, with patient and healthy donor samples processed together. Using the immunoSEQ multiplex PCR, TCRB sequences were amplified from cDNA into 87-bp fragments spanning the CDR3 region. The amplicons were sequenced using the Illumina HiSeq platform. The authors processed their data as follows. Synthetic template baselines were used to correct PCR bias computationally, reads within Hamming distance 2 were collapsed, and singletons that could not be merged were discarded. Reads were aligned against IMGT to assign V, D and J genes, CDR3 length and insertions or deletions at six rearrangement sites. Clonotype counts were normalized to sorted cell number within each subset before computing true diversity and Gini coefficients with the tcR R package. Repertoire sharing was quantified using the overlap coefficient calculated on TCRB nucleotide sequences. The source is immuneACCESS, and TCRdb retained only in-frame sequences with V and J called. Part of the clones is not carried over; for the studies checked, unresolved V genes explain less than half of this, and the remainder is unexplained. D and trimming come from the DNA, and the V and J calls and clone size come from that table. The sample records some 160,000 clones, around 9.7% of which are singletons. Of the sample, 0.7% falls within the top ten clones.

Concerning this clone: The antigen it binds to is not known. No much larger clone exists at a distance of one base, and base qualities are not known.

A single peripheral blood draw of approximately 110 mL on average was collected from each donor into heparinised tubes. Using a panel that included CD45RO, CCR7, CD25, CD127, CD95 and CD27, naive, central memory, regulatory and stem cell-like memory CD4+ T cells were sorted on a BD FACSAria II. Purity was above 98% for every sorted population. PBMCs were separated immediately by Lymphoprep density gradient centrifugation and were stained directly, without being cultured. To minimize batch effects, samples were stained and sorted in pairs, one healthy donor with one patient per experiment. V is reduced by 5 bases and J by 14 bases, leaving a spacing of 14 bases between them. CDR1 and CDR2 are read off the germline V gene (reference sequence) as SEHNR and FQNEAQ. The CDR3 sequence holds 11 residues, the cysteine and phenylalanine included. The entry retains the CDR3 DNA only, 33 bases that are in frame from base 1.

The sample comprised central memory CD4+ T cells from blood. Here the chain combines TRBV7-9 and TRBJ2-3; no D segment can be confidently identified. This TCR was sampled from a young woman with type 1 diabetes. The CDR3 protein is CASSPTLRGYF. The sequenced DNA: TGTGCCAGCAGCCCGACCCTTAGAGGGTATTTT. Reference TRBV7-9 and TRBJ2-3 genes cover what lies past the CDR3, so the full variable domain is DTGVSQNPRHKITKRGQNVTFRCDPISEHNRLYWYRQTLGQGPEFLTYFQNEAQLEKSRLLSDRFSAERPKGSFSTLEIQRTEQGDSAMYLCASSPTLRGYFGPGTRLTVL.